A single TCR beta chain is shown here with its context. The target antigen is unknown. PCR employed 60 Vbeta and 13 Jbeta primers. Some clones are missing from TCRdb's copy, which holds only in-frame ones; the method was immunoSEQ multiplex PCR. The sample contains about 130,000 clones, 81% of which appear only once. The CDR3 consists of 17 residues. Germline V gives CDR1 LGHNT, CDR2 FRNRAP. Trimming left V 10 bases short and J 2 bases short, with 25 bases between. This specimen belongs to a study of cytomegalovirus exposure and HLA in healthy donors. Study in general: About 85 million unique TCR sequences came from HLA-typed donors in an early release. Overall study results and limits: High sensitivity and specificity were reportedly achieved when the classifier diagnosed cytomegalovirus status. Accurate predictions that matched the HLA-A and HLA-B alleles of most subjects were reportedly made from TCR beta sequences.

Everyone who donated was a healthy bone marrow donor. This receptor was taken from a man younger than 30 in good health and CMV-seropositive. Material for sequencing was PBMCs. The chain joins TRBV12-5 to TRBJ2-3; D might be TRBD2 (5 bases). The CDR3 is CATTETLEGRFTDTQYF. CDR3 in DNA: TGTGCTACTACCGAGACCCTTGAGGGCCGTTTCACAGATACGCAGTATTTT.